This T cell receptor (beta chain) was identified in a study of cytomegalovirus exposure and HLA in healthy donors. Broader study findings: The tendency of first-cohort TCR clusters to co-occur in the 120 or so validation repertoires was the finding of a later analysis. It was around 160 TCR beta chains that were listed as cytomegalovirus-associated. It was reported that the classifier diagnosed cytomegalovirus status with high specificity and sensitivity in both the original and validation cohorts.

Germline loops: CDR1 KGHSH, CDR2 LQKENI. This CDR3 has 16 residues. The junction had 9 bases not matched to a gene; V was cut back by 3 bases and J by 4 bases. This clone was seen a single time. Its antigen is not known. The donors were part of the validation cohort of 120 subjects. That cohort was separate from the first cohort, which comprised about 730 subjects. Method: immunoSEQ multiplex PCR; TCRdb's copy keeps in-frame clones and lacks some. The sample lists around 150,000 clones, approximately 81% occurring once. This receptor was taken from a man between 25 and 39 years old in good health and CMV-seropositive. Material: PBMCs. The V call is TRBV18, the J call TRBJ2-7; 10 bases are a match to TRBD1. The CDR3 DNA sequence: TGTGCCAGCTCACCCGATCGGACAGGGGGAAGGTACGAGCAGTACTTC. Translation gives CASSPDRTGGRYEQYF.